The clone carrying this T cell receptor (beta chain) was seen only once. This specimen belongs to a study of T cells in localized non-small cell lung cancer. Only in-frame clones appear in the TCRdb table, and some are missing; sequencing was by immunoSEQ multiplex PCR. Of around 30,000 clones in the sample, approximately 94% are singletons; the top ten hold more than 0.7%. The TCR was taken from a woman aged 35-75 years with stage I lung adenocarcinoma. The starting material was peripheral blood, obtained before any cancer treatment.

The CDR3 DNA is TGCGCCAGCAGCTTGTCAGGGGCGTACCAAGAGACCCAGTACTTC. Its translation is CASSLSGAYQETQYF. The V and J genes are TRBV5-1 and TRBJ2-5; possibly TRBD1 for D (6 bases). The CDR3 covers 15 residues. V lost 1 base and J lost 0, with 10 bases in between. Germline values: CDR1 SGHRS, CDR2 YFSETQ.